Described below is a single T cell receptor beta chain sequence and its context. Its antigen is not known. This sample was included in a study of vaccination effects on CD4 cells after COVID-19. ViraFEST assay sequencing came after antigen-specific CD4+ T cells were expanded with viral peptide pools. A 10-day culture period preceded the isolation of CD4+ T cells. Participants completed two doses of the BNT162b2 or mRNA-1273 vaccine. Both day 3 and day 7 saw half the medium replaced with IL-2 medium. The CDR3 extends over 15 amino acids. Trimming at V came to 5 bases and at J to 1 base, leaving 5 bases not matched to a gene. Germline V gene lookup returns CDR1 SQVTM and CDR2 ANQGSEA. Study results and limitations: Small numbers of convalescent patients limited the study. It also lacked early post-infection timepoints.

The method was immunoSEQ multiplex PCR; TCRdb's version includes in-frame clones alone and lacks a portion of them. The sample lists approximately 70,000 clones, around 81% occurring once. The V and J genes are TRBV29-1 and TRBJ2-5; 12 bases line up with TRBD2. This sample comprised CD4+ T cells from PBMCs cultured with HCoV-229E spike peptides, obtained after COVID-19 vaccination. The TCR was taken from a human donor who received a COVID-19 vaccine. Here the CDR3 DNA reads TGCAGCGTTCTTGGACTAGCGGGGACCCAAGAGACCCAGTACTTC. Protein: CSVLGLAGTQETQYF.